The rows below give T cell receptor beta chains drawn from one sample of a study of T cell repertoires in cytomegalovirus infection. TCRdb fed the reads into MiXCR, producing one record per CDR3 protein. The data show around 270,000 distinct CDR3 sequences, approximately 10% seen once. Sequences were obtained from PBMCs. Every receptor here comes from a human donor in good health (CMV status not recorded). Some clones in this sample may be carry-over from other donors' samples. Each CDR3 is given with its conserved first and last residue. The order of the fields is V gene, clone size, D gene, J gene, CDR3 protein, CDR3 DNA. The D gene is left open where the match is weak. Rows may omit the clone size; those that give it use once, few, many or a size class.

>TRBV28|few|TRBD2|TRBJ2-7
CASLPGGTSYEQYF
TGTGCCAGCCTGCCCGGGGGGACCAGCTACGAGCAGTACTTC
>TRBV10-3|few|TRBD2|TRBJ2-7
CAISAGTSGRAYEQYF
TGTGCCATCAGTGCCGGGACTAGCGGGAGGGCCTACGAGCAGTACTTC
>TRBV6-2/TRBV6-3|many|-|TRBJ1-4
CASSPTGGRREKLFF
TGTGCCAGCAGTCCGACAGGAGGTAGACGTGAAAAACTGTTTTTT
>TRBV7-2|many|-|TRBJ2-7
CASSAPRGGGPDEQYF
TGTGCCAGCAGCGCCCCTAGGGGGGGAGGGCCGGACGAGCAGTACTTC
>TRBV6-2/TRBV6-3|-|-|TRBJ2-1
CASSYRGFNEQFF
TGTGCCAGCAGTTACCGGGGGTTCAATGAGCAGTTCTTC
>TRBV7-2|many|-|TRBJ1-2
CASSLGGPGRQNYGYTF
TGTGCCAGCAGCCTCGGGGGTCCTGGACGTCAAAACTATGGCTACACCTTC
>TRBV28|many|TRBD2|TRBJ2-1
CASIPGLAGHEQFF
TGTGCCAGCATTCCGGGACTAGCGGGCCATGAGCAGTTCTTC
>TRBV7-2|many|-|TRBJ2-7
CASSLFSEQYF
TGTGCCAGCAGCTTATTTTCCGAGCAGTACTTC
>TRBV7-2|many|TRBD2|TRBJ2-3
CASRKTSADTQYF
TGTGCCAGCAGGAAGACTAGCGCAGATACGCAGTATTTT
>TRBV15|-|-|TRBJ2-5
CATSREGGQETQYF
TGTGCCACCAGCAGAGAAGGCGGACAAGAGACCCAGTACTTC
>TRBV19|many|-|TRBJ2-2
CASSLPGPSNTGELFF
TGTGCCAGTAGTCTCCCGGGACCTTCGAACACCGGGGAGCTGTTTTTT
>TRBV6-2/TRBV6-3|-|-|TRBJ1-5
CASRHLDSNQPQHF
TGTGCCAGCAGACACTTAGATAGCAATCAGCCCCAGCATTTT
>TRBV7-2|many|-|TRBJ2-3
CASRHNTDTQYF
TGTGCCAGCAGACACAACACAGATACGCAGTATTTT
>TRBV20-1|-|-|TRBJ2-5
CSARAPVTRADETQYF
TGCAGTGCTAGAGCACCTGTGACTAGGGCAGACGAGACCCAGTACTTC
>TRBV7-2|few|-|TRBJ1-3
CASSSRGNSGNTIYF
TGTGCCAGCAGCTCAAGGGGGAATTCTGGAAACACCATATATTTT
>TRBV7-2|many|TRBD2|TRBJ2-1
CASSGRTSGRAEQFF
TGTGCCAGCAGCGGCCGGACTAGCGGGAGAGCTGAGCAGTTCTTC
>TRBV11-3|-|-|TRBJ2-1
CASSLRGRDNEQFF
TGTGCCAGCAGCTTAAGGGGCAGGGACAATGAGCAGTTCTTC
>TRBV7-6|many|TRBD2|TRBJ2-1
CASSLGSGRAERVNEQFF
TGTGCCAGCAGCTTAGGTAGCGGGAGGGCCGAAAGGGTCAATGAGCAGTTCTTC
>TRBV4-2|few|-|TRBJ1-2
CASSPRAGEGGKWRGYTF
TGTGCCAGCAGCCCAAGAGCTGGGGAGGGAGGAAAATGGCGAGGCTACACCTTC
>TRBV7-2|many|-|TRBJ2-1
CASSLALRGLSYNEQFF
TGTGCCAGCAGCTTAGCGCTTCGGGGGCTATCCTACAATGAGCAGTTCTTC
>TRBV7-2|many|TRBD1|TRBJ1-3
CASSSQGAEISGNTIYF
TGTGCCAGCAGCTCGCAGGGGGCTGAGATCTCTGGAAACACCATATATTTT
>TRBV6-2/TRBV6-3|many|TRBD1|TRBJ1-2
CASRTGTSGYTF
TGTGCCAGCAGGACAGGGACGTCTGGCTACACCTTC
>TRBV7-2|many|-|TRBJ2-7
CASSLVRVSEQYF
TGTGCCAGCAGCTTGGTCAGGGTGAGCGAGCAGTACTTC
>TRBV5-1|-|-|TRBJ2-3
CASSSPGDTQYF
TGCGCCAGCAGCTCCCCCGGAGATACGCAGTATTTT
>TRBV12-3/TRBV12-4|many|-|TRBJ1-5
CASSPARGGMGQPQHF
TGTGCCAGCAGTCCCGCGAGGGGAGGGATGGGTCAGCCCCAGCATTTT
>TRBV12-3/TRBV12-4|many|-|TRBJ2-2
CASSLSSGSGELFF
TGTGCCAGCAGTTTGTCATCCGGTTCCGGGGAGCTGTTTTTT
>TRBV12-3/TRBV12-4|few|-|TRBJ2-3
CASTQGRSAADTQYF
TGTGCCAGCACCCAGGGACGTAGCGCCGCAGATACGCAGTATTTT
>TRBV7-2|many|TRBD2|TRBJ2-5
CASSLVGAGGRRETQYF
TGTGCCAGCAGCTTAGTTGGGGCGGGGGGGCGTCGTGAGACCCAGTACTTC
>TRBV7-2|many|-|TRBJ1-1
CASSLYLAGMMPEAFF
TGTGCCAGCAGCTTATACTTAGCAGGGATGATGCCTGAAGCTTTCTTT
>TRBV28|few|-|TRBJ1-5
CAVKVVEPNQPQHF
TGTGCCGTTAAAGTAGTAGAACCCAATCAGCCCCAGCATTTT
>TRBV14|-|-|TRBJ1-2
CASSQDRGFGYTF
TGTGCCAGCAGCCAAGATCGGGGGTTTGGCTACACCTTC